These 10 T cell receptor beta chains originate from one sample sequenced in a study of a mutant IDH1 vaccine in newly diagnosed glioma. For these receptors, no antigen is known. Time point described: week 23, last vaccination. Alongside topical imiquimod, each dose of vaccine comprised 300 ug of mutant IDH1 20-mer peptide. Method: immunoSEQ multiplex PCR; TCRdb's copy keeps in-frame clones and lacks some. The sample holds tens of thousands of clones; 65% to 90% are singletons and the top ten take approximately 2.1%. Sequenced material: PBMCs, taken from a glioma patient whose treatment included an IDH1 peptide vaccine. The receptors shown here come from a man aged 25 to 40 with glioma. Some clones in this sample may be carry-over from other donors' samples.

The table lists this clone with a few counts. The chain has TRBV5-1 and TRBJ1-4; TRBD1 matches at 7 bases. From germline, CDR1 is SGHRS and CDR2 YFSETQ. Trimming at V came to 0 bases and at J to 8 bases, leaving 10 bases not matched to a gene. CDR3 length: 16 residues. In DNA form, the CDR3 reads TGCGCCAGCAGCTTGGTCTCGGGGACAGTACACGAAAAACTGTTTTTT. It codes for CASSLVSGTVHEKLFF.

The J gene is TRBJ1-4, the V gene TRBV30; unclear D gene. V was clipped by 3 bases and J by 7 bases, with 15 bases between them. The CDR3 consists of 14 residues. CDR1 is GTSNPN, CDR2 SVGIG, per germline (reference sequence). CDR3 amino acids: CAWRFAGSGEKLFF. For the CDR3, the DNA is TGTGCCTGGAGGTTTGCGGGCTCTGGTGAAAAACTGTTTTTT.

The V call is TRBV7-2, the J call TRBJ2-5; unclear D gene. With 2 bases removed from V and 2 bases from J, the gap between germline ends came to 3 bases. Germline V gene lookup returns CDR1 SGHTA and CDR2 FQGNSA. This CDR3 has 12 amino acids. CDR3 amino acids: CASSLIQETQYF. CDR3 in DNA: TGTGCCAGCAGCTTAATTCAAGAGACCCAGTACTTC. Together with reference TRBV7-2 and TRBJ2-5, the CDR3 gives the full variable domain: GAGVSQSPSNKVTEKGKDVELRCDPISGHTALYWYRQSLGQGLEFLIYFQGNSAPDKSGLPSDRFSAERTGGSVSTLTIQRTQQEDSAVYLCASSLIQETQYFGPGTRLLVL.

V and J are TRBV21-1 and TRBJ2-3. TRBV21-1 is a known pseudogene. This CDR3 has 17 amino acids. The CDR3 coding sequence is TGTGCCAGCAGCAATGAGGAGGAGGGGGTATACACAGATACGCAGTATTTT. As protein: CASSNEEEGVYTDTQYF.

V and J are TRBV2 and TRBJ2-7; 8 bases are shared with TRBD1. There are 14 residues in the CDR3. Germline lookup yields CDR1 SNHLY and CDR2 FYNNEI. V lost 9 bases and J lost 2; bases outside the gene matches: 9. This CDR3 is CASQIYRGAYEQYF. The CDR3 DNA follows: TGTGCCAGTCAGATCTACAGGGGGGCCTACGAGCAGTACTTC.

This chain joins TRBV27 and TRBJ2-7, with TRBD2 matching over 9 bases. The CDR3 length is 14 residues. The V and J ends lost 2 bases and 5 bases, in that order; junction bases with no gene match: 4. Germline loops: CDR1 MNHEY, CDR2 SMNVEV (reference sequence). Here the CDR3 DNA reads TGTGCCAGCAGTTTAGTTGGCGGGAGGGACGAGCAGTACTTC. Its protein is CASSLVGGRDEQYF.

The V call is TRBV7-6, the J call TRBJ2-1; tentatively, D is TRBD1 (7 bases). The CDR3 is 18 amino acids. V was cut by 3 bases and J by 2 bases, with 20 bases left in between. Per germline, CDR1 SGHVS and CDR2 FNYEAQ. As DNA, the CDR3 is TGTGCCAGCAGCTTGGCCCGGGGCGGAGGGGGCCCCTACAATGAGCAGTTCTTC. Amino acid sequence: CASSLARGGGGPYNEQFF.

V usage is TRBV28 and J usage is TRBJ1-1, with 9 nucleotides matching TRBD1. CDR3 size: 18 residues. The germline gives CDR1 MDHEN, CDR2 SYDVKM. V lost 4 bases, J lost 0 bases, and 12 bases stayed unmatched. This CDR3 is CASSSSMTGGPMNTEAFF. The DNA for the CDR3 is TGTGCCAGCAGTTCCTCCATGACAGGGGGTCCCATGAACACTGAAGCTTTCTTT.

The chain has TRBV28 and TRBJ1-2; D gene uncertain. The CDR3 covers 13 residues. Germline assignment: CDR1 MDHEN and CDR2 SYDVKM. V lost 3 bases to trimming and J lost 8 bases, with 13 bases between them. CDR3 in amino acids: CASSLGRFRGYTF. The CDR3 DNA reads TGTGCCAGCAGTTTGGGGAGGTTCCGGGGCTACACCTTC.

The gene calls are TRBV19 and TRBJ1-4; D remains ambiguous. The CDR3 length is 14 residues. The V gene's germline CDR1 is LNHDA and CDR2 SQIVND (reference sequence). Trimming stripped 3 bases from V and 7 bases from J, with 12 bases between. CDR3 region: CASSIPDGSEKLFF. The CDR3 nucleotides are TGTGCCAGTAGTATCCCGGACGGGAGTGAAAAACTGTTTTTT.